The clone carrying this T cell receptor beta chain has just a few counts. Antigen unknown. The data were obtained in a study of cytomegalovirus exposure and HLA in healthy donors. The CDR3 consists of 15 residues. Germline CDR1 reads MDHEN; CDR2 reads SYDVKM. V was pared by 7 bases and J by 4 bases, with 10 bases of the junction left unmatched. The PCR was carried out with 60 Vbeta primers and 13 Jbeta primers. Clones were sequenced by immunoSEQ multiplex PCR, and TCRdb holds only the in-frame ones, with some missing. Of under 200,000 clones listed, around four fifths are singletons. Regarding the study as a whole: Later analysis found that TCR beta chains associated with HLA were more clonally expanded than other, equally common chains. 150 or so TCR beta chains were listed as cytomegalovirus-associated. Trimming of TCR beta V- and J-genes showed a link, identified in a later analysis, to a missense DCLRE1C variant. Sequencing had likely introduced a cluster of highly shared sequence variants as an artifact.

The chain uses TRBV28 and TRBJ1-5; TRBD1 matches at 7 bases. The sequencing input was PBMCs. This TCR was sampled from a man between 18 and 29 years old in good health and CMV-seronegative. CDR3 sequence: CASTSPRGLNQPQHF. Here the CDR3 DNA reads TGTGCCAGCACCTCCCCGAGGGGGCTGAATCAGCCCCAGCATTTT. Combining the CDR3 with reference TRBV28 and TRBJ1-5 gives the whole variable domain DVKVTQSSRYLVKRTGEKVFLECVQDMDHENMFWYRQDPGLGLRLIYFSYDVKMKEKGDIPEGYSVSREKKERFSLILESASTNQTSMYLCASTSPRGLNQPQHFGDGTRLSIL.